Reported below is one T cell receptor beta chain. The specificity of this receptor is unknown. Per-nucleotide qualities are absent, and no much larger clonotype sits a single base away. Reading the germline V gene gives CDR1 SGDLS and CDR2 YYNGEE. The CDR3 contains 15 residues, cysteine and phenylalanine counted. Only the CDR3 part of the read is kept: 45 bases, read in frame from the first base. V loses 7 bases at its end and J loses 14 bases; junction bases beyond the gene matches: 17. This entry is derived from a study of blood T cell repertoires in COVID-19 (dated by TCRdb to about 2020). Regarding the research as a whole: Samples covering the acute and convalescent phases of COVID-19 were provided by collaborators in the United States, Italy and Spain. HLA class I and class II types, where available, came from metadata supplied by the sample provider rather than from assay-based typing. Subjects who had been exposed to COVID-19, were actively infected with it, or had recovered from it provided the deeply sampled blood TCRbeta repertoires that made up the dataset. The samples were drawn from two sources: the first 160 participants of the ongoing ImmuneRACE study, and 1,000 to 1,500 subjects contributed by 6 global collaborators. Nearly every sample came with metadata listing a de-identified subject ID, COVID-19 status, age in years and sex. The repertoires were released in a freely available public database intended as a resource for research on the immune response to SARS-CoV-2. The prospective study material was composed of cDNA or gDNA derived from T cells, B-cell-depleted T cells, or PBMCs.

TCRbeta CDR3 regions were amplified from genomic DNA using the immunoSEQ Assay, a bias-controlled multiplex PCR. The study's own analysis went as follows. The number of nucleated cells in each sample was estimated by amplification of reference gene primers within the assay. To quantify the absolute abundance of each unique TCRbeta CDR3 rearrangement, sequence reads were collapsed and filtered. Productive Simpson clonality was computed per sample as the square root of Simpson's diversity index over productive rearrangements. TCRdb's version of the immuneACCESS table is confined to in-frame rearrangements and falls short of the full clone set. An unresolved V gene accounts for under half of the shortfall where checked; the remainder is of unknown origin. V, J and clone size derive from that table, while D and trimming were established from the DNA sequence. This sample gives 30,000 to 45,000 clones in total; over 75% of them show up just once. The ten largest clones capture about 31% of the sample.

The collaborating institutions used their own protocols to collect whole blood in K2EDTA tubes. Collaborator samples were shipped for TCRbeta analysis as frozen whole blood, isolated PBMCs, or DNA extracted from either sample type. Study-level results and caveats: How much clinical and demographic metadata was included differed by source and by participant, and the metadata was provided uncurated.

The source is a man aged 65 to 79 with active COVID-19. Source material: peripheral blood. The chain is encoded by TRBV9 joined to TRBJ1-6; TRBD1 agrees with 8 junctional bases. The sequenced DNA is TGTGCCAGCGCGGCAACCCCCGACAGGGGCCTATCCCTCCACTTT. The translation is CASAATPDRGLSLHF.